This T cell receptor (beta chain) was identified in a study of blood T cell repertoires in COVID-19. About the research overall: Sites across the United States, Italy and Spain contributed samples from acute and convalescent COVID-19.

The J segment lost 7 bases and the V segment lost 8 bases, leaving 11 bases of the junction unmatched. This CDR3 has 14 residues. Germline V gene sequence: CDR1 MGHRA, CDR2 YSYEKL. The data were produced by immunoSEQ multiplex PCR, yet TCRdb's version contains in-frame clones alone and is incomplete. Of about 380,000 clones listed, about four fifths are singletons. The chain combines TRBV4-1 with TRBJ2-3; 8 bases line up with TRBD2. Sequenced: peripheral blood. This clonotype was obtained from a human donor with acute or convalescent COVID-19. The donor label of this sample is uncertain. This chain's CDR3 is CASRPGRDLYTQYF. The CDR3 DNA reads TGCGCCAGCCGCCCCGGGAGGGATTTATATACGCAGTATTTT.